This TCR beta chain was observed in a study of cytomegalovirus exposure and HLA in healthy donors. The study, taken as a whole, reports: Further analysis, carried out later, found HLA-associated TCR beta chains more clonally expanded than equally common other chains. Sequence variants that were highly shared formed a cluster that was likely a sequencing artifact. Among CMV-associated TCR beta chains, most appeared HLA-restricted in a later analysis.

After removal of 6 bases from V and 1 base from J, the junction contained 5 bases not matched to a gene. Germline CDR1 is LNHDA and CDR2 is SQIVND (reference sequence). The CDR3 runs 15 residues. A note on this clone: Antigen unknown.

The study ran its PCR with 60 Vbeta and 13 Jbeta primers. Study processing details: There were around 77 million unique TCR beta chains by a later count, and about 12 million of them were shared. The repertoire was sequenced with immunoSEQ multiplex PCR; TCRdb's copy has only in-frame clones and lacks some. That table gives V, J and clone size, and the DNA gave D and trimming. The repertoire table contains some 120,000 clones. The chain combines TRBV19 with TRBJ1-3; 8 nucleotides match TRBD1. This sequence originates from a woman aged 60-75 years in good health and CMV-seronegative. The source material was PBMCs. Here the CDR3 DNA reads TGTGCCAGTAGGGACAGGGAGAGGTCTGGAAACACCATATATTTT. This translates into CASRDRERSGNTIYF.